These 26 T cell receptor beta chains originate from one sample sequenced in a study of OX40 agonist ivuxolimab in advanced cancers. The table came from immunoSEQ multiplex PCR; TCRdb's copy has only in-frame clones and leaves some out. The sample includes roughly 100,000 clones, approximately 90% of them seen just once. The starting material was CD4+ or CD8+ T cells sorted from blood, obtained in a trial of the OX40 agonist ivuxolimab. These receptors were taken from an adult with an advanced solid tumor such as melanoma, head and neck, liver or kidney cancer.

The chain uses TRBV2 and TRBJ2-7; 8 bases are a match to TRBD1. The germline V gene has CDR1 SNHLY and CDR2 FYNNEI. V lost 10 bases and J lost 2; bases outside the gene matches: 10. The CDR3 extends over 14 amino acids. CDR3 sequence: CATMGQAMPYEQYF. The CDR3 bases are TGTGCCACTATGGGACAGGCTATGCCCTACGAGCAGTACTTC.

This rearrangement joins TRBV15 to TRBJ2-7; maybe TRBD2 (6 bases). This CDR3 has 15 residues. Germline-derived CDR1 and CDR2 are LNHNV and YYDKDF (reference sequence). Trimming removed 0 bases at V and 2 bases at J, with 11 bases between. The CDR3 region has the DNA TGTGCCACCAGCAGAGAGGAGGGGTTTGCCTACGAGCAGTACTTC. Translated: CATSREEGFAYEQYF.

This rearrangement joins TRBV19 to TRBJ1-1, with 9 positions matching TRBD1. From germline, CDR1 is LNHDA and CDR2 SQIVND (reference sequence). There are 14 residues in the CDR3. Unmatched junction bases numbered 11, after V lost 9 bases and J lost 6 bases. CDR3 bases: TGTGCCAGCTCCACCGGGACAGGGATACCTGAAGCTTTCTTT. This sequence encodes CASSTGTGIPEAFF.

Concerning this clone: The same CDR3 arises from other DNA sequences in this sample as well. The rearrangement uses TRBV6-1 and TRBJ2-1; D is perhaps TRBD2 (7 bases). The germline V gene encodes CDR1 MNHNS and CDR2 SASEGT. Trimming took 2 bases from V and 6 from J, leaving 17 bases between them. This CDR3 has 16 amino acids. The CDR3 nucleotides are TGTGCCAGCAGTGAAATCGTTGGGGGAGGGGGCAATGAGCAGTTCTTC. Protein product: CASSEIVGGGGNEQFF.

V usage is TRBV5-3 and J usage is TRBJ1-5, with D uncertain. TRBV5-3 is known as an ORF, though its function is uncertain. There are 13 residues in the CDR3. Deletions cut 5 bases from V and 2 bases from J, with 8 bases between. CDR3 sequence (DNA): TGTGCCAGAAGGCTGAGCTGCAATCAGCCCCAGCATTTT. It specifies CARRLSCNQPQHF.

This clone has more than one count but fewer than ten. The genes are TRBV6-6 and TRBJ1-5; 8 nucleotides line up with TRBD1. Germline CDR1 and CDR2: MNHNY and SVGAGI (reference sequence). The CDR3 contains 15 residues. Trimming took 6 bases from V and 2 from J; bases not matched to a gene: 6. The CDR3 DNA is TGTGCCAGCAGCCCAGACAGGGGTGGCAATCAGCCCCAGCATTTT. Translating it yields CASSPDRGGNQPQHF.

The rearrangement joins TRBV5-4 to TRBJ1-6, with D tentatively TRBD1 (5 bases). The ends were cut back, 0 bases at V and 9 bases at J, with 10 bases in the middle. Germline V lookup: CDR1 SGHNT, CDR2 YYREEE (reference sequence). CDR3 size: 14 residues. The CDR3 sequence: CASSLGQSGSPLHF. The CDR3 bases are TGTGCCAGCAGCTTGGGACAGAGTGGTTCACCCCTCCACTTT.

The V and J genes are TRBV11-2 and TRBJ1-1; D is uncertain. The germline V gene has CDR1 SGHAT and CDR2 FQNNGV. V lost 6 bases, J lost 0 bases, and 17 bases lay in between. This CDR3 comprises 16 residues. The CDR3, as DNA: TGTGCCAGCAGGCGGTGGGTGGGCGGAATGAACACTGAAGCTTTCTTT. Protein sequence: CASRRWVGGMNTEAFF.

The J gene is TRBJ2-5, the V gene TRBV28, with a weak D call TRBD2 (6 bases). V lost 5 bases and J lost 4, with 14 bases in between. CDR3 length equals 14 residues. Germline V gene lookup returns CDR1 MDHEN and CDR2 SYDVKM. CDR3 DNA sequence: TGTGCCAGCAGTGTTGGAGGGGCGGTAGAGACCCAGTACTTC. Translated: CASSVGGAVETQYF.

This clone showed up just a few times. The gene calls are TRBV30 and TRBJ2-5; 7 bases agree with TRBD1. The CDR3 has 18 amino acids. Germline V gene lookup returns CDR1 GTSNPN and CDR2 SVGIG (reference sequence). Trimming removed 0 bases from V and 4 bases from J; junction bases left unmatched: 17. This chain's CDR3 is CAWSVRGGRGVAGETQYF. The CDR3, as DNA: TGTGCCTGGAGTGTAAGAGGGGGCAGGGGCGTAGCAGGAGAGACCCAGTACTTC.

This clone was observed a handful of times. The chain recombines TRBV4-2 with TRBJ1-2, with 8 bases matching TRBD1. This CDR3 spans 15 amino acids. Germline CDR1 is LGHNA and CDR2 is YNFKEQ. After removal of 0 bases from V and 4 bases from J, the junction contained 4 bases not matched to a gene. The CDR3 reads CASSQDDRGSYGYTF. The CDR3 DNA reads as TGTGCCAGCAGCCAAGATGACAGGGGAAGCTATGGCTACACCTTC.

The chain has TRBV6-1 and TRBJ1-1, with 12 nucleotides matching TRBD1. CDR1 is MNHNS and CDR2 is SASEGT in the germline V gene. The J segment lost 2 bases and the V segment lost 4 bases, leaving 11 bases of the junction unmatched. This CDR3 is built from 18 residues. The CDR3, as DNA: TGTGCCAGCAGTGCCGGGACAGGGGGCGGAAGTTATAACACTGAAGCTTTCTTT. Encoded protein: CASSAGTGGGSYNTEAFF.

The CDR3 DNA follows: TGTGCCAGCAGCGAGGGGACTAGCGGGGGGATCCAAGAGACCCAGTACTTC. Translating it yields CASSEGTSGGIQETQYF. The V gene is TRBV9, the J gene TRBJ2-5; TRBD2 agrees at 15 bases. In germline, CDR1 is SGDLS, CDR2 YYNGEE. The CDR3 extends over 17 amino acids. The trim removed 3 bases at V and 1 base at J, leaving 4 bases unmatched.

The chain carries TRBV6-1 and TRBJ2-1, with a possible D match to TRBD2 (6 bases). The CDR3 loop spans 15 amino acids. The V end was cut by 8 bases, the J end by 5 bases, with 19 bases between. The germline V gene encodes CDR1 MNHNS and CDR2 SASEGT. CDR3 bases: TGTGCCAGCGCCCTGATGGAGGGAAAGAACAATGAGCAGTTCTTC. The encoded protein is CASALMEGKNNEQFF.

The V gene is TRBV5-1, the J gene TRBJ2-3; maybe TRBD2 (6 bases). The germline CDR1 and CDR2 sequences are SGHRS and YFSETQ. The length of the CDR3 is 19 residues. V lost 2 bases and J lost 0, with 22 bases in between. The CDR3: CASSLPRDSGRQSTDTQYF. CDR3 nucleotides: TGCGCCAGCAGCTTACCCCGGGACTCGGGCCGACAGAGCACAGATACGCAGTATTTT.

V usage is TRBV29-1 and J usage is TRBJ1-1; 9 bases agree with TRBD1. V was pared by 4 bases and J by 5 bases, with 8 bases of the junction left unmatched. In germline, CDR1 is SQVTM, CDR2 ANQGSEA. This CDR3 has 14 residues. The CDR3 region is CSVGQQGAGTEAFF. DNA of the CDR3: TGCAGCGTTGGACAACAGGGGGCTGGTACTGAAGCTTTCTTT.

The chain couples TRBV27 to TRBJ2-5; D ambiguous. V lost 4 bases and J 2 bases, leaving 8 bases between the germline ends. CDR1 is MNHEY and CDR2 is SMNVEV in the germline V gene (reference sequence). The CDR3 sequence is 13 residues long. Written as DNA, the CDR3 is TGTGCCAGCAGTTCAATCCTTCAAGAGACCCAGTACTTC. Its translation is CASSSILQETQYF.

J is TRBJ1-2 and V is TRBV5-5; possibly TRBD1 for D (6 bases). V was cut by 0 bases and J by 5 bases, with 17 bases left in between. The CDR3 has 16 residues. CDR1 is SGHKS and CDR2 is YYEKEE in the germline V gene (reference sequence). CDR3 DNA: TGTGCCAGCAGCTTGGCTTCGGACAGCCTCCCTTATGGCTACACCTTC. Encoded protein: CASSLASDSLPYGYTF.

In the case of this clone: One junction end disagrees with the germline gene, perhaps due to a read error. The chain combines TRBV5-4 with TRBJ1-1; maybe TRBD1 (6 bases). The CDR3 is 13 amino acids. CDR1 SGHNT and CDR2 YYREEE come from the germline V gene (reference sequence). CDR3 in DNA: TGCGCCAGCAGCCAAGGATACAGGGATATAGCTTTCTTT. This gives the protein CASSQGYRDIAFF.

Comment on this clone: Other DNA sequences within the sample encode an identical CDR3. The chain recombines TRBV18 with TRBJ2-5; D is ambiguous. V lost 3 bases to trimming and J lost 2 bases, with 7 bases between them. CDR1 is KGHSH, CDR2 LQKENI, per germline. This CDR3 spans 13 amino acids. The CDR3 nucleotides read TGTGCCAGCTCACCTGGCCAGCAAGAGACCCAGTACTTC. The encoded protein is CASSPGQQETQYF. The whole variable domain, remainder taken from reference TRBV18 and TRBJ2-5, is NAGVMQNPRHLVRRRGQEARLRCSPMKGHSHVYWYRQLPEEGLKFMVYLQKENIIDESGMPKERFSAEFPKEGPSILRIQQVVRGDSAAYFCASSPGQQETQYFGPGTRLLVL.

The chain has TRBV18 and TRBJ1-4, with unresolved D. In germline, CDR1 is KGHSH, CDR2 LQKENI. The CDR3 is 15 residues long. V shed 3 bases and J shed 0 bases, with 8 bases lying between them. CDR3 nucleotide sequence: TGTGCCAGCTCACCCTTAATTTCAACTAATGAAAAACTGTTTTTT. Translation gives CASSPLISTNEKLFF.

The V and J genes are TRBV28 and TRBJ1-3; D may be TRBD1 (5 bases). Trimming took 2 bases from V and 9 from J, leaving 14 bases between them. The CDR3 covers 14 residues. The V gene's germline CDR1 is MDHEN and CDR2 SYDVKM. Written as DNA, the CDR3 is TGTGCCAGCAGTTTAACAACGCCAGGGAGCACCATATATTTT. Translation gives CASSLTTPGSTIYF.

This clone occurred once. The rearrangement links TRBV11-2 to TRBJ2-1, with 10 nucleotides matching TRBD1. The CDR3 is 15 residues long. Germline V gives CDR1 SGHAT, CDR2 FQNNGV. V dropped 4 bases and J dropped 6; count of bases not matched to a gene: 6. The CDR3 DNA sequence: TGTGCCAGCAGCTCTGACAGGGGGCCCATCAATGAGCAGTTCTTC. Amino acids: CASSSDRGPINEQFF. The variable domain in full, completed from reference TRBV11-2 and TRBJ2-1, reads EAGVAQSPRYKIIEKRQSVAFWCNPISGHATLYWYQQILGQGPKLLIQFQNNGVVDDSQLPKDRFSAERLKGVDSTLKIQPAKLEDSAVYLCASSSDRGPINEQFFGPGTRLTVL.

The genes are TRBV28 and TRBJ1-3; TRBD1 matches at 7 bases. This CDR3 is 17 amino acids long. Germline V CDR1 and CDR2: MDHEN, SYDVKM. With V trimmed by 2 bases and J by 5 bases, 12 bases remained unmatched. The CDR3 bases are TGTGCCAGCAGTTTAACGACTCCGGGACAGAACAGAAACACCATATATTTT. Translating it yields CASSLTTPGQNRNTIYF. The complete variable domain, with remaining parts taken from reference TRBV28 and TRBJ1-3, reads DVKVTQSSRYLVKRTGEKVFLECVQDMDHENMFWYRQDPGLGLRLIYFSYDVKMKEKGDIPEGYSVSREKKERFSLILESASTNQTSMYLCASSLTTPGQNRNTIYFGEGSWLTVV.

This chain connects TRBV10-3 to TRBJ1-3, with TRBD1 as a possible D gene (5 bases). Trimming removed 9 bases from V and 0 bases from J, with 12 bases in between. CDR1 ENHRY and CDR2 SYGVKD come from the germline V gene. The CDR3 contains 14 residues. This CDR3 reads CAIGQGYSGNTIYF. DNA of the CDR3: TGTGCCATTGGCCAGGGATACTCTGGAAACACCATATATTTT.

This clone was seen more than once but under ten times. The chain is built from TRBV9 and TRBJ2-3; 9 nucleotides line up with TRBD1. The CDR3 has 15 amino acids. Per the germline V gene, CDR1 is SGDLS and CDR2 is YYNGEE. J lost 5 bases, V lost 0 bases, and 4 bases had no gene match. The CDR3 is CASSVAGQGLDTQYF. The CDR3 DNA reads TGTGCCAGCAGCGTAGCGGGACAGGGCTTAGATACGCAGTATTTT.